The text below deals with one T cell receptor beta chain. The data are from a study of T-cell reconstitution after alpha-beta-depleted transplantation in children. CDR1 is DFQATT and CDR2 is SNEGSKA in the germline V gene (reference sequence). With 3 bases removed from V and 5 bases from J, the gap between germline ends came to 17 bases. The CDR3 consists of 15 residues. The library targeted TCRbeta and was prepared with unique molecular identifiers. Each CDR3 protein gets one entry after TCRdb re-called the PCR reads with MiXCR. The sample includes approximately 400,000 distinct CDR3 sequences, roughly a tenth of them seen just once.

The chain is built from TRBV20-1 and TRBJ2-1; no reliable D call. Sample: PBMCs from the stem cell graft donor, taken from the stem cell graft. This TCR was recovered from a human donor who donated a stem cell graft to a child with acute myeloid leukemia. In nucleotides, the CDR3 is TGCAGTGCTAGTCGACGGCTTACTCTCGACAATGAGCAGTTCTTC. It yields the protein CSASRRLTLDNEQFF.